This record looks at one T cell receptor beta chain sequence and its context. Its antigen is still unknown. These data originate in a study of post-analysis software for immune sequencing data. Germline values: CDR1 ENHRY, CDR2 SYGVKD. The CDR3 is made up of 15 amino acids. V shed 6 bases, J shed 2 bases, and the junction held 8 bases outside the gene matches. Unique molecular identifiers featured in each of the TCR beta cDNA libraries. TCRdb called the PCR reads again in MiXCR, with one record for every CDR3 protein. The profile covers 600,000 to 700,000 distinct CDR3 sequences, with approximately 59% appearing a single time and roughly 12% taken by the ten largest. Study conclusions and caveats: TRBV5-6, TRBV5-1 and TRBV20-1 were among roughly 5 TRBV segments more frequent in patients than controls.

This receptor was taken from a girl aged 2-10 years with multiple sclerosis. The chain carries TRBV10-3 and TRBJ2-3; 7 nucleotides align to TRBD1. What was sequenced was blood. The CDR3 bases are TGTGCCATCAGCCGGGACAGATCGATCACAGATACGCAGTATTTT. Residues: CAISRDRSITDTQYF.